This T cell receptor (beta chain) was found in a study of blood T cell repertoires in COVID-19. Measured with immunoSEQ multiplex PCR; TCRdb has only the in-frame clones, and not every one. Here the sample spans about 300,000 clones, around 85% being singletons. Trimming left V 1 base short and J 4 bases short, with 11 bases between. The CDR3 consists of 15 residues. Germline values: CDR1 SGHTA, CDR2 FQGNSA. The receptor comes from a woman in her forties or fifties who had recovered from COVID-19. The sequenced sample consisted of PBMCs or T cells enriched from blood (not recorded which). This chain links TRBV7-2 with TRBJ1-5; D not certain. DNA for the CDR3: TGTGCCAGCAGCTTAGTTGTTTCCGTGAATCAGCCCCAGCATTTT. Protein product: CASSLVVSVNQPQHF. Looking up the rest from reference TRBV7-2 and TRBJ1-5 gives the full variable domain: GAGVSQSPSNKVTEKGKDVELRCDPISGHTALYWYRQSLGQGLEFLIYFQGNSAPDKSGLPSDRFSAERTGGSVSTLTIQRTQQEDSAVYLCASSLVVSVNQPQHFGDGTRLSIL.